These 3 T cell receptor beta chains originate from one sample sequenced in a study of T cells after yellow fever vaccination (dated by TCRdb to about 2019). The label giving this sample's treatment or condition can be read as: live attenuated yellow fever vaccine strain. The library was prepared using 5' RACE. The data were produced on an Illumina NovaSeq 6000. TCRdb handled the public reads itself, with Q25 trimming in fastp and clone calling in MiXCR, and kept productive beta chains. Every distinct CDR3 protein forms one entry, paired with its most common genes and DNA. This sample holds some 300,000 distinct CDR3 sequences; 9.5% to 12% were observed only once. Jointly, the top ten make up around 3.2% of the sample. This specimen consisted of CD4+ T cells sorted from PBMCs, obtained 45 days after the yellow fever booster vaccination. These TCRs come from a man aged 18 to 29 who received the YFV17D yellow fever vaccine.

The sample holds a few counts of this clonotype. The chain joins TRBV4-3 to TRBJ2-2; D is possibly TRBD1 (8 bases). This CDR3 contains 16 residues. Germline values: CDR1 LGHNA, CDR2 YSLEER. The V end was cut by 0 bases, the J end by 5 bases, with 13 bases between. In DNA, the CDR3 is TGCGCCAGCAGCCAAGAGTTACAGGGGGGGACCGGGGAGCTGTTTTTT. The encoded protein is CASSQELQGGTGELFF.

This chain joins TRBV18 and TRBJ1-4; TRBD1 aligns across 7 bases. V shed 2 bases and J 0 bases; nucleotides not matched to a gene: 3. The CDR3 is 16 amino acids. Germline CDR1 reads KGHSH; CDR2 reads LQKENI. The CDR3 spells CASSPVGQTTNEKLFF. The CDR3, as DNA: TGTGCCAGCTCACCAGTGGGACAGACAACTAATGAAAAACTGTTTTTT.

The V gene is TRBV6-1, the J gene TRBJ1-1, with a tentative D call TRBD1 (5 bases). Germline CDR1 reads MNHNS; CDR2 reads SASEGT. V lost 6 bases, J lost 4 bases, and 15 bases lay in between. The CDR3 totals 14 residues. The CDR3 spells CASRSLWGPTEAFF. CDR3 DNA: TGTGCCAGCAGATCCCTCTGGGGACCCACTGAAGCTTTCTTT.